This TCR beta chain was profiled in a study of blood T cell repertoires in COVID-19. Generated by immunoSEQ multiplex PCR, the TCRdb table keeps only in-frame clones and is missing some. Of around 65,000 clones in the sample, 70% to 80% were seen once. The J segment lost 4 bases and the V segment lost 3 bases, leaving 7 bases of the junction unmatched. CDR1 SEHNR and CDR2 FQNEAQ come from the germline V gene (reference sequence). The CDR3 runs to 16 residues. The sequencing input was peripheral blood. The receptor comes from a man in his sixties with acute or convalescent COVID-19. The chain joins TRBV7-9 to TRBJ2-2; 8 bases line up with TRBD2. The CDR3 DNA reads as TGTGCCAGCAGCTTCCTGTCGGGAGGGCCCACCGGGGAGCTGTTTTTT. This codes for CASSFLSGGPTGELFF.